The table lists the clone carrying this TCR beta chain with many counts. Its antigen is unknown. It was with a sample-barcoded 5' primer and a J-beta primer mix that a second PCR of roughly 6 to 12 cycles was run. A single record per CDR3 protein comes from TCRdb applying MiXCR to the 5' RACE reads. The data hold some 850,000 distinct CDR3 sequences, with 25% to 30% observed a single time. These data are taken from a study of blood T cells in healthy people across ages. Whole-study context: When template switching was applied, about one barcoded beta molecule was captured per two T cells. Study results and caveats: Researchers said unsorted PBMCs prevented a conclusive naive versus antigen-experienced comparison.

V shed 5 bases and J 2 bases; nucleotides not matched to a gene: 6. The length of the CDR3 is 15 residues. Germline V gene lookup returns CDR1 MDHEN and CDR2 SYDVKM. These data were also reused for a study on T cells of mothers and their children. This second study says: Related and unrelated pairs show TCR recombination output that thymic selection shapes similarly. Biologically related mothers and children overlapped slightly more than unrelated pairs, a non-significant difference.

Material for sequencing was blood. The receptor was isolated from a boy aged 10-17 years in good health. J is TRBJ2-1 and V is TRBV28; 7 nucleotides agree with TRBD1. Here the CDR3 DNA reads TGTGCCAGCAGTCTCCAGGGGGTCACCTACAATGAGCAGTTCTTC. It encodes CASSLQGVTYNEQFF.